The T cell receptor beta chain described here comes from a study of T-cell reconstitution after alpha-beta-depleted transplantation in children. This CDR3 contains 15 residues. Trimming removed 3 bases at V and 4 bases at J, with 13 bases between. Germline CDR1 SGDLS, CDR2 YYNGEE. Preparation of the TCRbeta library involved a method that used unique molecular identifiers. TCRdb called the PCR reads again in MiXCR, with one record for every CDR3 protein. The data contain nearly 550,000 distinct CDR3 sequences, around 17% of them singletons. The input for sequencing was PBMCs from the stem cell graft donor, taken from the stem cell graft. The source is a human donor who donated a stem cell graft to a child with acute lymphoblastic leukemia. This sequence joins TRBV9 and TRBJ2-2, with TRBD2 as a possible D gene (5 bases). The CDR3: CASSADPRGTGELFF. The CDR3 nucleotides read TGTGCCAGCAGCGCCGACCCCCGGGGCACCGGGGAGCTGTTTTTT.